This TCR beta chain was sequenced for a study of blood T cell repertoires in COVID-19. The method was immunoSEQ multiplex PCR; TCRdb's version includes in-frame clones alone and lacks a portion of them. The table shows about 75,000 clones, with 85% to 90% occurring only once. Sequencing was carried out using peripheral blood. The receptor was derived from a human donor in a cohort sampled during active COVID-19.

The CDR3 here is CASGTGTYGYTF. DNA of the CDR3: TGTGCCAGCGGGACAGGGACCTATGGCTACACCTTC. The rearrangement uses TRBV6-5 and TRBJ1-2; 9 nucleotides line up with TRBD1. Germline CDR1 and CDR2: MNHEY and SVGAGI. The junction had 2 bases not matched to a gene; V was cut back by 8 bases and J by 4 bases. This CDR3 has 12 amino acids.